This T cell receptor (beta chain) was captured by sequencing in a study of T cells in Graves' hyperthyroidism and ophthalmopathy. Whole-study findings and limits: Clonotypes that were expanded in thyroid above 0.001 mostly appeared in blood too. By a 13 V-J model, ophthalmopathy was set apart from stable hyperthyroidism.

Over 18 months, lack of ophthalmopathy progression marked Graves' hyperthyroidism as stable. Thyroid ultrasound, orbital computed tomography, clinical symptoms, and serum thyroxine and TRAb underpinned diagnoses. The germline CDR1 and CDR2 sequences are DFQATT and SNEGSKA (reference sequence). V was shortened by 1 base and J by 3 bases, with 10 bases between the two germline ends. The CDR3 is 13 residues long. This clonotype was found many times. What it binds is unknown. The CDR3 regions of TCR beta were amplified from RNA transcripts. Researchers ran a first-round RT-PCR on the TCR CDR3 using the HTBI primer set. TCRdb itself ran the multiplex PCR reads through MiXCR, one entry per CDR3 protein. The table lists 650,000 to 700,000 distinct CDR3 sequences, about 18% of them singletons.

The source is a middle-aged man with Graves' hyperthyroidism. The chain links TRBV20-1 to TRBJ2-7, with D unclear. Sequenced input: blood. CDR3 in DNA: TGCAGTGCTAGAGTCGGGTGGGACTACGAGCAGTACTTC. Translating it yields CSARVGWDYEQYF.